The 10 T cell receptor beta chains listed next were all sequenced from one sample in a study of multiple sclerosis patients with progressive multifocal leukoencephalopathy. Described time point: time of PML onset. Sequencing used immunoSEQ multiplex PCR; TCRdb keeps in-frame clones, though not all of them. The table includes more than 30,000 clones, 87% detected once. The specimen comprised PBMCs, sampled from a patient treated with natalizumab. These receptor sequences come from a woman between 40 and 55 years old with progressive multifocal leukoencephalopathy.

V gene TRBV29-1 combines with J gene TRBJ2-5, with TRBD1 identical over 7 bases. The germline V gene encodes CDR1 SQVTM and CDR2 ANQGSEA. With V trimmed by 6 bases and J by 1 base, 5 bases remained unmatched. The CDR3 length is 13 residues. The CDR3 DNA is TGCAGCGTCGCGACAGGGTTCCAAGAGACCCAGTACTTC. Its protein product is CSVATGFQETQYF.

This chain's CDR3 is CASSQDGSGRSSEFF. The DNA of the CDR3 is TGTGCCAGCAGCCAAGATGGGAGCGGCAGGAGCAGTGAGTTCTTC. J is TRBJ2-1 and V is TRBV4-2; D is possibly TRBD2 (5 bases). From germline, CDR1 is LGHNA and CDR2 YNFKEQ. CDR3 length: 15 residues. The V and J ends lost 0 bases and 14 bases respectively, with 20 bases between them.

The chain couples TRBV15 to TRBJ1-5; a weak D match, TRBD1 (5 bases). Germline V gene lookup returns CDR1 LNHNV and CDR2 YYDKDF (reference sequence). CDR3 size: 14 residues. Between the trimmed V and J ends, which lost 3 bases and 5 bases, there was a span of 11 bases. The CDR3 region is CATSRDKGDQPQHF. CDR3 coding DNA: TGTGCCACCAGCAGGGACAAGGGTGATCAGCCCCAGCATTTT.

The V call is TRBV6-5, the J call TRBJ2-6, with D perhaps TRBD1 or TRBD2 (6 bases each). Germline values: CDR1 MNHEY, CDR2 SVGAGI. The CDR3 consists of 15 residues. With 2 bases removed from V and 12 bases from J, the gap between germline ends came to 17 bases. The CDR3 sequence: CASSYSYTGASVLTF. The DNA for the CDR3 is TGTGCCAGCAGTTACAGCTACACGGGGGCGAGCGTCCTGACTTTC.

CDR3 DNA sequence: TGTGCCAGCAGCCAAGGGGGGAGAAGGGAGACCCAGTACTTC. It translates to CASSQGGRRETQYF. V gene TRBV7-9 combines with J gene TRBJ2-5, with D possibly being TRBD1 or TRBD2 (6 bases each). CDR1 is SEHNR and CDR2 is FQNEAQ in the germline V gene (reference sequence). The CDR3 loop spans 14 amino acids. V was shortened by 5 bases and J by 5 bases, with 15 bases between the two germline ends.

On this clone itself: Within the sample, other DNA sequences also encode this same CDR3. The chain links TRBV7-8 to TRBJ2-5, with TRBD2 matching over 10 bases. Per germline, CDR1 SGHVS and CDR2 FQNEAQ. The CDR3 length is 18 residues. The J segment lost 1 base and the V segment lost 4 bases, leaving 12 bases of the junction unmatched. Written as DNA, the CDR3 is TGTGCCAGCAGCTGGGGGGCTCTAGCGGGGGCCGTCCAAGAGACCCAGTACTTC. This sequence encodes CASSWGALAGAVQETQYF.

This clone appeared once. This sequence joins TRBV18 and TRBJ2-3; D perhaps matches TRBD1 (5 bases). Germline V CDR1 and CDR2: KGHSH, LQKENI. The CDR3 has 15 residues. Trimming removed 6 bases at V and 4 bases at J, with 17 bases between. CDR3: CASSPDLHRSDTQYF. CDR3 DNA sequence: TGTGCCAGCTCGCCCGACCTCCACAGGTCAGATACGCAGTATTTT.

The chain uses TRBV11-3 and TRBJ2-1; possible D gene TRBD2, 6 bases. Germline CDR1 is SGHNT and CDR2 is YENEEA. CDR3 length equals 15 residues. V lost 5 bases and J 1 base, leaving 12 bases between the germline ends. Written as DNA, the CDR3 is TGTGCCAGCAGCCCATCGGGAGTTTCCTACAATGAGCAGTTCTTC. As protein: CASSPSGVSYNEQFF.

The V call is TRBV25-1, the J call TRBJ1-2, with TRBD1 matching 7 bases. The length of the CDR3 is 16 residues. Germline CDR1 MGHDK, CDR2 SYGVNS. Trimming at V came to 2 bases and at J to 3 bases, leaving 9 bases not matched to a gene. The CDR3 loop reads CASSETVGGADYGYTF. CDR3 coding DNA: TGTGCCAGCAGTGAAACTGTAGGGGGCGCAGACTATGGCTACACCTTC.

Here the CDR3 DNA reads TGTGCCAGCAGCTTAGATTTGTCCAGGGAGGGGTACGAGCAGTACTTC. Translating gives CASSLDLSREGYEQYF. The chain couples TRBV11-3 to TRBJ2-7, with 7 bases aligning to TRBD2. The V and J ends lost 0 bases and 4 bases, in that order; junction bases with no gene match: 9. Germline values: CDR1 SGHNT, CDR2 YENEEA. The CDR3 runs to 16 residues. Variable domain in full (rest from reference TRBV11-3 and TRBJ2-7): EAGVVQSPRYKIIEKKQPVAFWCNPISGHNTLYWYLQNLGQGPELLIRYENEEAVDDSQLPKDRFSAERLKGVDSTLKIQPAELGDSAVYLCASSLDLSREGYEQYFGPGTRLTVT.